Reported below is one T cell receptor beta chain. Its cognate antigen is unknown. The CDR3 end lies 3 residues beyond the end of the read and is filled in from the germline J gene. The entry originates in a study of Tregs in tolerant kidney transplant recipients. Overall study findings and caveats: Few patients were studied, so findings need validation in larger groups.

Mixed chimerism was transient after nonmyeloablative marrow transplants from related graft donors. Germline V lookup: CDR1 SGHDT, CDR2 YYEEEE. The CDR3 length is 12 residues. Profiling relied on immunoSEQ multiplex PCR, and the TCRdb table lists in-frame clones only, not all of them. This sample's table reports roughly 23,000 clones. The material sequenced was CD4+ T cells from blood (PBMCs), taken 6 months after the transplant. The TCR was taken from a human patient who received a combined kidney and bone marrow transplant. Some T cells may have originated in the graft donor. This rearrangement joins TRBV5-6 to TRBJ1-1; no definite D call. CDR3 region: CASSLWVVGAFF. The part of the CDR3 DNA that was read is TGTGCCAGCAGCTTGTGGGTGGTCGGG.